These 18 T cell receptor beta chains came from one sample sequenced in a study of cytomegalovirus exposure and HLA in healthy donors. With 60 Vbeta and 13 Jbeta primers, the PCR was carried out. Generated by immunoSEQ multiplex PCR, the TCRdb table keeps only in-frame clones and is missing some. The table for this sample gives 150,000 or so clones. The sequencing input was PBMCs. All receptors come from a woman aged 55-69 years in good health and CMV-seronegative.

The chain couples TRBV21-1 to TRBJ1-3; TRBD1 is the table's D call and was not checked against the DNA. TRBV21-1 is a listed pseudogene. The CDR3 sequence is 17 residues long. The CDR3 coding sequence is TGTGCCAGCAGCAGAAGGGGTCGTAGGGGGCCCGGAAACACCATATATTTT. This gives the protein CASSRRGRRGPGNTIYF.

The chain has TRBV5-6 and TRBJ2-7; TRBD1 might be the D (6 bases). The CDR3 has 14 amino acids. With 2 bases removed from V and 5 bases from J, the gap between germline ends came to 14 bases. CDR1 and CDR2 from the germline V gene are SGHDT and YYEEEE. This chain's CDR3 is CASSFTVRGHEQYF. The CDR3, as DNA: TGTGCCAGCAGCTTTACCGTCAGGGGCCACGAGCAGTACTTC.

The chain recombines TRBV19 with TRBJ1-1; D remains ambiguous. CDR1 is LNHDA, CDR2 SQIVND, per germline (reference sequence). This CDR3 contains 16 residues. V dropped 6 bases and J dropped 0 bases, with 17 bases sitting between them. DNA of the CDR3: TGTGCCAGTAGCCCCGTCGACCGACTAATGAACACTGAAGCTTTCTTT. Translated: CASSPVDRLMNTEAFF.

The CDR3 loop is CASSLAGFSALHF. CDR3 DNA sequence: TGCGCCAGCAGCTTGGCCGGGTTTTCGGCCCTCCACTTT. V and J are TRBV5-1 and TRBJ1-6; D remains unclear. Germline V gives CDR1 SGHRS, CDR2 YFSETQ. The CDR3 totals 13 residues. The V end lost 0 bases, the J end lost 14 bases, and 12 bases lay between the germline ends.

The CDR3 sequence is CASSYGQAQLYEQYF. The CDR3 coding sequence is TGTGCCAGCAGTTACGGACAGGCCCAACTCTACGAGCAGTACTTC. This sequence joins TRBV6-6 and TRBJ2-7, with 7 bases aligning to TRBD1. The germline V gene encodes CDR1 MNHNY and CDR2 SVGAGI (reference sequence). The CDR3 has 15 residues. With 2 bases clipped from V and 3 bases from J, the junction kept 7 bases outside the gene matches.

The chain uses TRBV6-1 and TRBJ1-2; D not resolved. V lost 7 bases to trimming and J lost 4 bases, with 19 bases between them. In germline, CDR1 is MNHNS, CDR2 SASEGT. The CDR3 has 15 residues. CDR3 in amino acids: CASTERSSPLYGYTF. As DNA, the CDR3 is TGTGCCAGCACCGAGCGGTCGTCTCCCCTCTATGGCTACACCTTC.

The chain uses TRBV27 and TRBJ1-1; D gene ambiguous. This CDR3 spans 14 amino acids. From germline, CDR1 is MNHEY and CDR2 SMNVEV (reference sequence). Trimming shortened V by 4 bases and J by 1 base, and 10 bases separated the two germline ends. The CDR3 region is CASSSINRNTEAFF. The CDR3 region has the DNA TGTGCCAGCAGTTCGATCAACAGGAACACTGAAGCTTTCTTT.

V usage is TRBV6-6 and J usage is TRBJ2-1, with a weak D call TRBD2 (5 bases). Germline assignment: CDR1 MNHNY and CDR2 SVGAGI (reference sequence). Trimming left V 5 bases short and J 9 bases short, with 14 bases between. CDR3 length: 13 residues. This CDR3 is CASSRLDEGEQFF. The CDR3 region has the DNA TGTGCCAGCAGTCGCCTGGATGAGGGTGAGCAGTTCTTC.

The chain links TRBV7-8 to TRBJ2-5, with D perhaps TRBD1 (5 bases). Germline V gives CDR1 SGHVS, CDR2 FQNEAQ. Trimming pared 2 bases from V and 9 bases from J, leaving 7 bases between. The CDR3 has 11 residues. The DNA of the CDR3 is TGTGCCAGCAGCTTAAGGGGCTCCCAGTACTTC. Amino acids: CASSLRGSQYF.

J is TRBJ2-7 and V is TRBV27; D may be TRBD1 (5 bases). The CDR3 covers 17 residues. Trimming shortened V by 5 bases and J by 0 bases, and 20 bases separated the two germline ends. Looked up from germline, CDR1 is MNHEY and CDR2 is SMNVEV (reference sequence). In nucleotides, the CDR3 is TGTGCCAGCAGTCCACCCAGGGCAGGCAAAAGCTCCTACGAGCAGTACTTC. Its protein is CASSPPRAGKSSYEQYF.

The V and J genes are TRBV7-8 and TRBJ2-3; TRBD1 aligns across 9 bases. Trimming cost V 2 bases and J 5 bases; bases outside gene matches: 2. This CDR3 spans 14 amino acids. Germline CDR1 and CDR2: SGHVS and FQNEAQ. The CDR3 here is CASSLRTGVDTQYF. The CDR3 region has the DNA TGTGCCAGCAGCTTAAGGACAGGGGTAGATACGCAGTATTTT.

V and J are TRBV2 and TRBJ1-5; D ambiguous. Trimming cost V 3 bases and J 6 bases, with 9 bases left between them. CDR1 SNHLY and CDR2 FYNNEI come from the germline V gene. The CDR3 is made up of 13 amino acids. The CDR3 DNA sequence: TGTGCCAGCAGTGATGCAGAGGTTCAGCCCCAGCATTTT. It codes for CASSDAEVQPQHF.

The J gene is TRBJ2-1, the V gene TRBV11-2, with 16 bases aligning to TRBD2. Germline V gives CDR1 SGHAT, CDR2 FQNNGV. V gave up 4 bases and J gave up 10 bases; unmatched junction bases: 4. This CDR3 has 15 amino acids. The CDR3 nucleotides read TGTGCCAGCAGCTCTACGGGACTAGCGGGGGGGGAGCAGTTCTTC. This sequence encodes CASSSTGLAGGEQFF.

The gene calls are TRBV11-2 and TRBJ1-1; TRBD1 might be the D (6 bases). Germline V CDR1 and CDR2: SGHAT, FQNNGV. Trimming took 4 bases from V and 5 from J, leaving 11 bases between them. This CDR3 contains 13 residues. The CDR3 loop is CASSSQQGTEAFF. The CDR3 region has the DNA TGTGCCAGCAGCTCACAACAGGGAACTGAAGCTTTCTTT.

The V and J genes are TRBV5-1 and TRBJ1-1; tentatively, D is TRBD1 (5 bases). The CDR3 is 14 amino acids. Germline CDR1 reads SGHRS; CDR2 reads YFSETQ. Trimming shortened V by 4 bases and J by 4 bases, and 14 bases separated the two germline ends. The CDR3 region has the DNA TGCGCCAGCAGCGCCCCGGACGGGGGCACTGAAGCTTTCTTT. This gives the protein CASSAPDGGTEAFF.

The chain links TRBV28 to TRBJ1-2; D remains unclear. V shed 3 bases and J shed 7 bases, with 15 bases lying between them. Germline V CDR1 and CDR2: MDHEN, SYDVKM. This CDR3 contains 14 residues. DNA for the CDR3: TGTGCCAGCAGTTTTAATCGTGGAGCGCGTGGCTACACCTTC. Translated, it gives CASSFNRGARGYTF.

The CDR3 loop reads CASSLTGTVTYEQYF. Here the CDR3 DNA reads TGCGCCAGCAGCTTAACCGGGACAGTCACCTACGAGCAGTACTTC. The gene calls are TRBV5-1 and TRBJ2-7, with TRBD1 matching over 7 bases. From germline, CDR1 is SGHRS and CDR2 YFSETQ. CDR3 length equals 15 residues. V lost 2 bases, J lost 2 bases, and 7 bases stayed unmatched.

This chain connects TRBV28 to TRBJ2-7; TRBD2 aligns across 9 bases. There are 14 residues in the CDR3. Germline V gene lookup returns CDR1 MDHEN and CDR2 SYDVKM. The junction had 1 base not matched to a gene; V was cut back by 2 bases and J by 2 bases. CDR3 in amino acids: CASSLIAGAYEQYF. CDR3 sequence (DNA): TGTGCCAGCAGTTTAATAGCGGGGGCCTACGAGCAGTACTTC.